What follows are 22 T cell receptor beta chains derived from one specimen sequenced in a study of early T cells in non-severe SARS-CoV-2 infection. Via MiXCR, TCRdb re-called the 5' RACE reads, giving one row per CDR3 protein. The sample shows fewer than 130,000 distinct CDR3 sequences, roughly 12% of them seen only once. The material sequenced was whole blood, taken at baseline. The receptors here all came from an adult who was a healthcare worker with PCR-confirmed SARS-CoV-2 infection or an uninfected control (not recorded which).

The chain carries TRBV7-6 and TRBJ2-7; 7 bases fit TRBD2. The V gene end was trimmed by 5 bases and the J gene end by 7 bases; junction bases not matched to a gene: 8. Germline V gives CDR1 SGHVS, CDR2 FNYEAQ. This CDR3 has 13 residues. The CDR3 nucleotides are TGTGCCAGCAGCCTCTCTAGGGGAGGGGAGCAGTACTTC. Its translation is CASSLSRGGEQYF.

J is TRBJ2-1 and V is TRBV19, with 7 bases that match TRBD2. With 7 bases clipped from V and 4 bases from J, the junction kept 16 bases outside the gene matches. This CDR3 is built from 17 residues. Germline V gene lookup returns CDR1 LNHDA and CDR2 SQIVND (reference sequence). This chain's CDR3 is CASTPGIAGLPYNEQFF. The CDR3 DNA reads TGTGCCAGTACCCCGGGGATAGCGGGCCTACCGTACAATGAGCAGTTCTTC.

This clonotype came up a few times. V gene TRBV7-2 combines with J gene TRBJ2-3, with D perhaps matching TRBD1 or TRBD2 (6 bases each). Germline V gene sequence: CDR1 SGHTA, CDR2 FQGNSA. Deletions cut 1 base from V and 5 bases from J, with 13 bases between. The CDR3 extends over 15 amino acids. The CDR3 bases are TGTGCCAGCAGCTTAGGGGGGGCCGGTGAAGATACGCAGTATTTT. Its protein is CASSLGGAGEDTQYF. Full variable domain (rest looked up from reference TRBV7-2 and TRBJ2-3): GAGVSQSPSNKVTEKGKDVELRCDPISGHTALYWYRQSLGQGLEFLIYFQGNSAPDKSGLPSDRFSAERTGGSVSTLTIQRTQQEDSAVYLCASSLGGAGEDTQYFGPGTRLTVL.

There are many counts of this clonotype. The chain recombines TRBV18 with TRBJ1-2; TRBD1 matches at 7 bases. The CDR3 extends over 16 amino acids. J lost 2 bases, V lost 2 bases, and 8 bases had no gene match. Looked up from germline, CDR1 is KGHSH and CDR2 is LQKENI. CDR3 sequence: CASSPRETGRNYGYTF. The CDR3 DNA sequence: TGTGCCAGCTCACCAAGGGAGACAGGGCGCAACTATGGCTACACCTTC.

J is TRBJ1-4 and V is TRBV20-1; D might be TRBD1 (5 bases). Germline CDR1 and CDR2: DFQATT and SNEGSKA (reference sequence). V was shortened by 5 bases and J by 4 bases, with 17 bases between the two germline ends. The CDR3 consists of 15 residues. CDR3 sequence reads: CSAESGPGVNEKLFF. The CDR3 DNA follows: TGCAGTGCTGAGTCGGGGCCAGGCGTTAATGAAAAACTGTTTTTT.

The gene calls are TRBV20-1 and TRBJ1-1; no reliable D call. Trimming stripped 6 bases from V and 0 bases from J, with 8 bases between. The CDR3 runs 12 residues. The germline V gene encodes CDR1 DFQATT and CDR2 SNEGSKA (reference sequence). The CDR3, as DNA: TGCAGTGCCGGGATCTTGAACACTGAAGCTTTCTTT. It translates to CSAGILNTEAFF.

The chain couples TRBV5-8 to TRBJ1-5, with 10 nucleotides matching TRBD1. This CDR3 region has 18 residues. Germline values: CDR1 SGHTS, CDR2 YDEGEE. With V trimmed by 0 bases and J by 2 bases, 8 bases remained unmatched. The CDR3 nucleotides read TGTGCCAGCAGCTTGGCCGTGACAGGGGGCGCCGGCAATCAGCCCCAGCATTTT. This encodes CASSLAVTGGAGNQPQHF.

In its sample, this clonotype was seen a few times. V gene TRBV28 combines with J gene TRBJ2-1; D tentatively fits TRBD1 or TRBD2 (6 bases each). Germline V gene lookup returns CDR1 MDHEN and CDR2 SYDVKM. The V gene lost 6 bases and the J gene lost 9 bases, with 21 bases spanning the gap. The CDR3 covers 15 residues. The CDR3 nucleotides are TGTGCCAGCAGGAGAGGGGGACTGGTCGATGGTGAGCAGTTCTTC. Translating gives CASRRGGLVDGEQFF.

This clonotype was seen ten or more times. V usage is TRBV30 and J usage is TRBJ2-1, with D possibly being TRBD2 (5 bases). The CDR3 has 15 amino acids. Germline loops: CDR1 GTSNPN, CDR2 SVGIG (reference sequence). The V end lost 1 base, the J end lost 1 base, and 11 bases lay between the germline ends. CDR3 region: CAWSGRTGSYNEQFF. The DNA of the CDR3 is TGTGCCTGGAGTGGCAGGACTGGATCCTACAATGAGCAGTTCTTC.

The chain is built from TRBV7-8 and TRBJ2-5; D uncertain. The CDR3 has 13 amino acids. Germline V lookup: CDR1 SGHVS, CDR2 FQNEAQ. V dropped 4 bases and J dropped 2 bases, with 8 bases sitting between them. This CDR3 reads CASSWGSQETQYF. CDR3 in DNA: TGTGCCAGCAGCTGGGGTTCTCAAGAGACCCAGTACTTC.

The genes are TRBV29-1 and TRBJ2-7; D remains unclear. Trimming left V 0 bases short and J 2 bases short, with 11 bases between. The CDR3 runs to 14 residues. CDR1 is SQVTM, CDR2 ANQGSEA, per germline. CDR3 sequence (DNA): TGCAGCGTTGAAGAAGTAGGGCGTACCTACGAGCAGTACTTC. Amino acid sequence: CSVEEVGRTYEQYF.

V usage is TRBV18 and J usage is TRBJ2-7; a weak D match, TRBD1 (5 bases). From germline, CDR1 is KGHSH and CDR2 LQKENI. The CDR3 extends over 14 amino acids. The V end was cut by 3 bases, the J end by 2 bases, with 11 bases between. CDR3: CASSPDSVAYEQYF. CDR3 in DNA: TGTGCCAGCTCACCCGACAGCGTTGCCTACGAGCAGTACTTC.

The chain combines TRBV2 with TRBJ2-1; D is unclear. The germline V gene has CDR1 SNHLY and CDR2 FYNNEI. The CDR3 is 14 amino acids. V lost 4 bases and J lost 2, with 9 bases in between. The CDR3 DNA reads TGTGCCAGCAGTGCCTATGTGGCCTACAATGAGCAGTTCTTC. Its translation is CASSAYVAYNEQFF. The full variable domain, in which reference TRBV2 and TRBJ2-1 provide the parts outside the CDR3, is EPEVTQTPSHQVTQMGQEVILRCVPISNHLYFYWYRQILGQKVEFLVSFYNNEISEKSEIFDDQFSVERPDGSNFTLKIRSTKLEDSAMYFCASSAYVAYNEQFFGPGTRLTVL.

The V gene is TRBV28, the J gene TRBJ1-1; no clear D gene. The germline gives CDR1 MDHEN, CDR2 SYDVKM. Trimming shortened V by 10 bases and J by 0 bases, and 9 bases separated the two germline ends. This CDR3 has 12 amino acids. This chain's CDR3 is CAIRSMNTEAFF. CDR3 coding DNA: TGTGCCATCCGATCCATGAACACTGAAGCTTTCTTT.

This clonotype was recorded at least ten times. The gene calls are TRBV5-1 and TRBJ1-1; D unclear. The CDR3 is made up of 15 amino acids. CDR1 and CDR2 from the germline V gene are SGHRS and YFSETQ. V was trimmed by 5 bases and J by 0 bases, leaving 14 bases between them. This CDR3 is CASSRTVEMNTEAFF. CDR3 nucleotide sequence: TGCGCCAGCAGTCGAACAGTGGAAATGAACACTGAAGCTTTCTTT.

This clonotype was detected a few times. The CDR3 here is CASTLRDSSTPQHF. CDR3 nucleotide sequence: TGTGCCAGCACCTTACGGGACAGCTCCACGCCCCAGCATTTT. The rearrangement joins TRBV12-3 or TRBV12-4 to TRBJ1-5; 7 bases match TRBD1. V lost 7 bases, J lost 9 bases, and 12 bases stayed unmatched. The CDR3 length is 14 residues.

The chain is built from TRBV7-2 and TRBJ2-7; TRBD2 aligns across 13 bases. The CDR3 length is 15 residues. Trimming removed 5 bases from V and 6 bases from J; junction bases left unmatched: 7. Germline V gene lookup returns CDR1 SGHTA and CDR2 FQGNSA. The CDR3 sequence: CASSAGTSGVFEQYF. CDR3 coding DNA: TGTGCCAGCAGCGCCGGGACTAGCGGGGTGTTCGAGCAGTACTTC.

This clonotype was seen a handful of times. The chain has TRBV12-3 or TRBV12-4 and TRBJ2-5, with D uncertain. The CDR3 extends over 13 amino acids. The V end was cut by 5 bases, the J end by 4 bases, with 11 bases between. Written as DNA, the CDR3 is TGTGCCAGCAGTCTATTGGTCGGAGAGACCCAGTACTTC. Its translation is CASSLLVGETQYF.

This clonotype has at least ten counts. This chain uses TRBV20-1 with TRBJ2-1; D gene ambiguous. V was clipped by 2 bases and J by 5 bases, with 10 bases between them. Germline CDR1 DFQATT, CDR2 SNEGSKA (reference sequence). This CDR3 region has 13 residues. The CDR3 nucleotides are TGCAGTGCTAGACTAGGGAAGAACAATGAGCAGTTCTTC. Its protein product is CSARLGKNNEQFF.

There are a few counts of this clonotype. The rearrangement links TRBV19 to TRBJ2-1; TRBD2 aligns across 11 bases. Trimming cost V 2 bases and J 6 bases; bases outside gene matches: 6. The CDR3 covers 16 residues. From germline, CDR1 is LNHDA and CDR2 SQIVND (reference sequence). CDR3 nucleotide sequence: TGTGCCAGTAGTATAACTAGCGGGAGTTTCGGCAATGAGCAGTTCTTC. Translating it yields CASSITSGSFGNEQFF.

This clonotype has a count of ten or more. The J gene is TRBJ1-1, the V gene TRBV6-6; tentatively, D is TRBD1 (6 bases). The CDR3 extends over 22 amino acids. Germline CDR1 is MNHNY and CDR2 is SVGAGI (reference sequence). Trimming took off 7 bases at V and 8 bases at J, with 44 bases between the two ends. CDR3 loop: CASTQIPGRGKATASRAREAFF. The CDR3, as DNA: TGTGCCAGCACCCAGATTCCGGGCAGGGGCAAGGCGACTGCTAGTAGGGCAAGAGAAGCTTTCTTT.

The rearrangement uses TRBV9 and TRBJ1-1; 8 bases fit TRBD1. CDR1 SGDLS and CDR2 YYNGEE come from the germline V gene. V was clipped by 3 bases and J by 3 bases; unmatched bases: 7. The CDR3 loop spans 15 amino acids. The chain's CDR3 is CASSGTGRGYTEAFF. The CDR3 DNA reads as TGTGCCAGCAGCGGGACAGGGAGGGGGTACACTGAAGCTTTCTTT. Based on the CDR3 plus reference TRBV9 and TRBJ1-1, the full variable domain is DSGVTQTPKHLITATGQRVTLRCSPRSGDLSVYWYQQSLDQGLQFLIQYYNGEERAKGNILERFSAQQFPDLHSELNLSSLELGDSALYFCASSGTGRGYTEAFFGQGTRLTVV.